This TCR beta chain originates from a study of T cell responses to AZD1222 COVID-19 vaccine. This table comes from immunoSEQ multiplex PCR, and its TCRdb copy is limited to in-frame clones, with some not included. The repertoire holds roughly 100,000 clones, with around 94% as singletons. The CDR3 is 10 amino acids. Deletions cut 7 bases from V and 8 bases from J, with 9 bases between. The germline V gene encodes CDR1 SQVTM and CDR2 ANQGSEA. This sequence was found in an adult in good health. The chain combines TRBV29-1 with TRBJ2-1; D is uncertain. Sequencing was performed on peripheral blood, taken on day 0 of AZD1222 vaccination. CDR3 sequence reads: CSALGDEQFF. The CDR3 DNA sequence: TGCAGCGCCCTAGGCGATGAGCAGTTCTTC.